The T cell receptor beta chain described here comes from a study of metastatic and nonmetastatic thyroid tumors. Study information: Both malignant and benign thyroid patients supplied peripheral blood and tumor or nodule tissue samples, across which the repertoires of these patients were then compared.

Patients were all untreated before their thyroid surgery. How the authors handled the data: Across clinicopathological groups, CDR3 differences served as the basis for building a distant-metastasis classifier for papillary thyroid cancer. TCRdb re-called the PCR reads through MiXCR. TCRdb, not the authors, supplied the V and J calls. Of about 30,000 clones detected, more than 20% appear once; the ten largest clones hold more than 2%. Whole-study results and caveats: Across blood and tumor, TCR beta diversity in malignant thyroid tumors was reportedly significantly higher than in benign nodules.

The CDR3 totals 14 residues. After removal of 5 bases from V and 3 bases from J, the junction contained 5 bases not matched to a gene. Germline lookup yields CDR1 PRHDT and CDR2 FYEKMQ (reference sequence). Comment on this clone: The antigen remains unidentified.

This TCR derives from a female donor with papillary thyroid cancer or a benign thyroid nodule (not recorded which). Some clones in this sample may be carry-over from other donors' samples. The sample taken for sequencing was blood. The chain uses TRBV13 and TRBJ1-1; 8 bases map to TRBD1. The CDR3 spells CASSDVTGDTEAFF. DNA of the CDR3: TGTGCCAGCAGCGACGTGACAGGGGACACTGAAGCTTTCTTT.